The 29 T cell receptor beta chains presented below share a single source sample, sequenced in a study of blood T cell repertoires in COVID-19. Method: immunoSEQ multiplex PCR; TCRdb's copy keeps in-frame clones and lacks some. In the table there are about 87,000 clones, about four fifths of which are singletons. Sequenced input: peripheral blood. These receptors originate from a woman aged 70 to 79 with acute or convalescent COVID-19.

The chain couples TRBV7-9 to TRBJ1-2; D is ambiguous. The CDR3 spans 13 residues. In germline, CDR1 is SEHNR, CDR2 FQNEAQ (reference sequence). The ends were cut back, 4 bases at V and 4 bases at J, with 10 bases in the middle. Here the CDR3 DNA reads TGTGCCAGCAGCTCAGACTCTCGCTATGGCTACACCTTC. Residues: CASSSDSRYGYTF.

This clone was counted a few times. The chain employs TRBV19 and TRBJ1-2; 10 bases align to TRBD1. With V trimmed by 5 bases and J by 8 bases, 11 bases remained unmatched. The CDR3 length is 15 residues. Looked up from germline, CDR1 is LNHDA and CDR2 is SQIVND (reference sequence). The CDR3 DNA reads as TGTGCCAGTAGTCAAGCGGGACAGGGGATTGAGGGCTACACCTTC. Protein product: CASSQAGQGIEGYTF.

This clone appeared a few times. Here the CDR3 reads CASTGIAGGKSPEQFF. Written as DNA, the CDR3 is TGTGCCAGTACGGGGATAGCGGGGGGAAAATCCCCTGAGCAGTTCTTC. This sequence joins TRBV11-2 and TRBJ2-1; 10 bases are a match to TRBD2. Germline lookup yields CDR1 SGHAT and CDR2 FQNNGV. This CDR3 is 16 amino acids long. With 9 bases clipped from V and 9 bases from J, the junction kept 17 bases outside the gene matches.

CDR3 protein: CSACKGGQSNEKLFF. For the CDR3, the DNA is TGCAGCGCCTGTAAAGGGGGACAGAGTAATGAAAAACTGTTTTTT. V is TRBV29-1 and J is TRBJ1-4, with 7 positions matching TRBD1. This CDR3 region has 15 residues. J was trimmed by 4 bases and V by 7 bases; bases with no gene match: 12. The germline V gene encodes CDR1 SQVTM and CDR2 ANQGSEA.

This clone was observed a handful of times. The chain combines TRBV18 with TRBJ1-1; 9 nucleotides match TRBD1. Germline CDR1 is KGHSH and CDR2 is LQKENI. J lost 8 bases, V lost 4 bases, and 11 bases had no gene match. This CDR3 contains 15 residues. CDR3 sequence reads: CASSLQQGATQEAFF. As DNA, the CDR3 is TGTGCCAGCTCACTCCAACAGGGGGCCACCCAAGAAGCTTTCTTT.

The count of this clone is one. Other DNA sequences in the same sample also yield this CDR3. This sequence joins TRBV6-5 and TRBJ1-2; no firm D call. V shed 0 bases and J shed 4 bases, with 9 bases lying between them. This CDR3 is 14 amino acids long. Per germline, CDR1 MNHEY and CDR2 SVGAGI. The CDR3 coding sequence is TGTGCCAGCAGTTACTCCCGGGGTACCTATGGCTACACCTTC. This translates into CASSYSRGTYGYTF.

The J gene is TRBJ2-1, the V gene TRBV28; no firm D call. The germline V gene has CDR1 MDHEN and CDR2 SYDVKM. V lost 8 bases and J lost 2, with 7 bases in between. This CDR3 contains 12 residues. The CDR3 DNA reads as TGTGCCAGCGACTCGGCCTACAATGAGCAGTTCTTC. It specifies CASDSAYNEQFF.

The genes are TRBV12-3 or TRBV12-4 and TRBJ2-1, with a possible D match to TRBD2 (5 bases). V dropped 4 bases and J dropped 10 bases, with 8 bases sitting between them. The CDR3 is 11 amino acids. CDR3 region: CASSSRGEQFF. DNA of the CDR3: TGTGCCAGCAGTTCTAGAGGGGAGCAGTTCTTC.

The chain employs TRBV7-9 and TRBJ2-2; maybe TRBD1 (6 bases). The CDR3 sequence is 15 residues long. V was clipped by 6 bases and J by 0 bases, with 11 bases between them. The germline gives CDR1 SEHNR, CDR2 FQNEAQ (reference sequence). The CDR3 sequence: CASSQGPANTGELFF. Written as DNA, the CDR3 is TGTGCCAGCAGTCAGGGGCCAGCGAACACCGGGGAGCTGTTTTTT.

The CDR3 loop reads CASSPQGGGNEQFF. The CDR3 nucleotides read TGCGCCAGCAGCCCCCAGGGCGGGGGCAATGAGCAGTTCTTC. The V and J genes are TRBV5-1 and TRBJ2-1; 7 positions agree with TRBD2. Germline trimming cut 4 bases from V and 6 bases from J; bases unmatched to any gene: 7. CDR1 and CDR2 from the germline V gene are SGHRS and YFSETQ. CDR3 length equals 14 residues.

The gene calls are TRBV6-6 and TRBJ1-2; 8 bases align to TRBD1. The CDR3 consists of 14 residues. V shed 2 bases, J shed 6 bases, and the junction held 5 bases outside the gene matches. Germline CDR1 MNHNY, CDR2 SVGAGI (reference sequence). The CDR3 is CASSYPDREDGYTF. CDR3 bases: TGTGCCAGCAGTTACCCGGACAGGGAGGATGGCTACACCTTC.

The chain joins TRBV19 to TRBJ2-7, with D possibly TRBD2 on 5 matching bases. CDR3 size: 13 residues. V shed 2 bases and J shed 12 bases, with 17 bases lying between them. Germline-derived CDR1 and CDR2 are LNHDA and SQIVND (reference sequence). The CDR3 loop reads CASSIQLRGSTYF. The CDR3 nucleotides are TGTGCCAGTAGTATACAGCTACGAGGGAGCACGTACTTC.

The chain has TRBV10-3 and TRBJ1-2, with D possibly TRBD1 on 6 matching bases. Germline V CDR1 and CDR2: ENHRY, SYGVKD. The V gene lost 5 bases and the J gene lost 5 bases, with 15 bases spanning the gap. The CDR3 extends over 14 amino acids. The CDR3 is CAISTTETGYGYTF. CDR3 DNA sequence: TGTGCCATCAGTACCACCGAGACAGGATATGGCTACACCTTC.

The chain uses TRBV10-3 and TRBJ2-7, with D maybe TRBD2 (6 bases). The CDR3 covers 13 residues. V was trimmed by 0 bases and J by 4 bases, leaving 7 bases between them. CDR1 is ENHRY and CDR2 is SYGVKD in the germline V gene. The CDR3 nucleotides are TGTGCCATCAGTGAGTCGGAGGGTTACGAGCAGTACTTC. Its protein product is CAISESEGYEQYF.

In this sample, this clone turned up once. CDR3 loop: CASSPPLQGGTEAFF. As DNA, the CDR3 is TGTGCCAGCAGCCCCCCACTTCAGGGGGGAACTGAAGCTTTCTTT. The gene calls are TRBV4-2 and TRBJ1-1; 7 bases are a match to TRBD1. The V gene end was trimmed by 4 bases and the J gene end by 5 bases; junction bases not matched to a gene: 10. CDR1 is LGHNA, CDR2 YNFKEQ, per germline. This CDR3 is built from 15 residues.

The chain links TRBV5-1 to TRBJ1-3; 9 nucleotides align to TRBD1. The CDR3 is made up of 15 amino acids. Trimming took 4 bases from V and 7 from J; bases not matched to a gene: 9. Germline CDR1 is SGHRS and CDR2 is YFSETQ. CDR3 protein: CASSLGGQGRNTIYF. The CDR3 DNA is TGCGCCAGCAGCCTCGGGGGACAGGGAAGGAACACCATATATTTT. The entire variable domain, with the rest obtained from reference TRBV5-1 and TRBJ1-3, is as follows: KAGVTQTPRYLIKTRGQQVTLSCSPISGHRSVSWYQQTPGQGLQFLFEYFSETQRNKGNFPGRFSGRQFSNSRSEMNVSTLELGDSALYLCASSLGGQGRNTIYFGEGSWLTVV.

This sequence joins TRBV6-2 or TRBV6-3 and TRBJ1-4, with 10 bases identical to TRBD1. CDR1 and CDR2 (germline): MNHEY, SVGEGT. V gave up 5 bases and J gave up 7 bases; unmatched junction bases: 7. The CDR3 loop spans 15 amino acids. CDR3: CASSTRTGGGEKLFF. The CDR3, as DNA: TGTGCCAGCAGTACCCGGACAGGGGGAGGTGAAAAACTGTTTTTT.

V gene TRBV2 combines with J gene TRBJ1-6, with D tentatively TRBD1 (6 bases). The germline V gene encodes CDR1 SNHLY and CDR2 FYNNEI. V was clipped by 6 bases and J by 9 bases, with 9 bases between them. CDR3 length equals 12 residues. In nucleotides, the CDR3 is TGTGCCAGCAGGGACAGTCTTTCACCCCTCCACTTT. Its protein product is CASRDSLSPLHF.

The chain is built from TRBV7-3 and TRBJ1-2; no firm D call. CDR1 and CDR2 (germline): SGHTA, FQGTGA. The CDR3 has 13 amino acids. The ends were cut back, 4 bases at V and 8 bases at J, with 14 bases in the middle. The CDR3 reads CASSSSGSQGYTF. The CDR3 DNA reads TGTGCCAGCAGCTCCTCGGGGTCTCAAGGCTACACCTTC.

The CDR3 loop reads CASRARGIGTGELFF. The CDR3 bases are TGTGCCAGCAGGGCCAGGGGAATTGGCACCGGGGAGCTGTTTTTT. The rearrangement joins TRBV5-8 to TRBJ2-2, with D perhaps matching TRBD1 (6 bases). The CDR3 has 15 residues. The V end lost 5 bases, the J end lost 4 bases, and 15 bases lay between the germline ends. Germline CDR1 and CDR2: SGHTS and YDEGEE.

The V gene is TRBV3-1 (or the pseudogene TRBV3-2), the J gene TRBJ2-7, with 8 bases identical to TRBD1. CDR1 is LGHDT and CDR2 is YNNKEL in the germline V gene (reference sequence). The CDR3 runs to 14 residues. V was pared by 5 bases and J by 4 bases, with 7 bases of the junction left unmatched. CDR3 protein: CASSSWTGQYEQYF. CDR3 DNA sequence: TGTGCCAGCAGCTCCTGGACAGGGCAATACGAGCAGTACTTC.

The chain links TRBV10-3 to TRBJ2-3; 9 nucleotides agree with TRBD1. This CDR3 comprises 14 residues. Germline V gene sequence: CDR1 ENHRY, CDR2 SYGVKD. J lost 4 bases, V lost 9 bases, and 8 bases had no gene match. The chain's CDR3 is CAITQGARSDTQYF. In DNA, the CDR3 is TGTGCCATTACACAGGGGGCACGGTCAGATACGCAGTATTTT.

The genes are TRBV5-6 and TRBJ1-4, with TRBD1 as a possible D gene (5 bases). V gave up 3 bases and J gave up 7 bases, with 19 bases separating them. Germline V CDR1 and CDR2: SGHDT, YYEEEE. The length of the CDR3 is 16 residues. In nucleotides, the CDR3 is TGTGCCAGCAGCTCACTACTGGCAGGGCGAGCTGAAAAACTGTTTTTT. It translates to CASSSLLAGRAEKLFF.

This clone was seen a few times. The V call is TRBV5-6, the J call TRBJ1-5; D is unclear. The CDR3 runs to 18 residues. Germline V CDR1 and CDR2: SGHDT, YYEEEE. V lost 4 bases to trimming and J lost 0 bases, with 20 bases between them. CDR3 nucleotide sequence: TGTGCCAGCAGCCTGGGTCTTGAGGGAAGAGATAGCAATCAGCCCCAGCATTTT. This sequence encodes CASSLGLEGRDSNQPQHF.

CDR3 region: CASSLRSSGNTIYF. Written as DNA, the CDR3 is TGTGCCAGCAGTTTACGGAGCTCTGGAAACACCATATATTTT. J is TRBJ1-3 and V is TRBV27, with no clear D. The CDR3 extends over 14 amino acids. From germline, CDR1 is MNHEY and CDR2 SMNVEV (reference sequence). The V and J ends lost 2 bases and 0 bases respectively, with 5 bases between them.

V usage is TRBV11-2 and J usage is TRBJ1-3; no clear D. Germline V gene lookup returns CDR1 SGHAT and CDR2 FQNNGV. V lost 2 bases, J lost 3 bases, and 5 bases lay in between. This CDR3 contains 13 residues. CDR3 nucleotides: TGTGCCAGCAGCTTAAACAGTGGAAACACCATATATTTT. The encoded protein is CASSLNSGNTIYF.

The rearrangement joins TRBV7-6 to TRBJ2-3; TRBD2 matches at 8 bases. The length of the CDR3 is 16 residues. The germline gives CDR1 SGHVS, CDR2 FNYEAQ. V shed 5 bases, J shed 2 bases, and the junction held 9 bases outside the gene matches. The CDR3 loop reads CASSHLMRGDTDTQYF. The CDR3 DNA follows: TGTGCCAGCAGCCACCTCATGCGGGGGGACACAGATACGCAGTATTTT.

This chain joins TRBV16 and TRBJ1-1, with D hard to call. This CDR3 region has 14 residues. Germline V CDR1 and CDR2: KGHSY, FQNENV. The V end lost 0 bases, the J end lost 7 bases, and 12 bases lay between the germline ends. The DNA of the CDR3 is TGTGCCAGCAGCCAATCGGTAGCATTGAGTGAAGCTTTCTTT. Protein sequence: CASSQSVALSEAFF.

The chain uses TRBV19 and TRBJ1-1; D remains unclear. Per the germline V gene, CDR1 is LNHDA and CDR2 is SQIVND (reference sequence). V was shortened by 3 bases and J by 1 base, with 9 bases between the two germline ends. The CDR3 covers 14 residues. In nucleotides, the CDR3 is TGTGCCAGTAGTATCACAGAATCGAACACTGAAGCTTTCTTT. Translated, it gives CASSITESNTEAFF.